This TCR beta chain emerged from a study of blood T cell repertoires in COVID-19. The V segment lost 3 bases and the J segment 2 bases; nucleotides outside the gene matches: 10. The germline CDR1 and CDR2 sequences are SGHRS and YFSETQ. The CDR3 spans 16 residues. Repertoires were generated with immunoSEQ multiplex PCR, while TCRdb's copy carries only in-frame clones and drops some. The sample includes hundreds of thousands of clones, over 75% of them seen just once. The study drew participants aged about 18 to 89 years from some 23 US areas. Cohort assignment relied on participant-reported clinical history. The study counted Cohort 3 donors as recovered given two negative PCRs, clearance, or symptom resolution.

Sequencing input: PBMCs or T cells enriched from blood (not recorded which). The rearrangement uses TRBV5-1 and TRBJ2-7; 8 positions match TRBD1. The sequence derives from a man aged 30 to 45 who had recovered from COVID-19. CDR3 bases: TGCGCCAGCAGCTCCCGGACAGGGTCGAGGACCTACGAGCAGTACTTC. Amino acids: CASSSRTGSRTYEQYF.